This T cell receptor (beta chain) was captured by sequencing in a study of T cell repertoires in cytomegalovirus infection. TCRdb analysed the reads with MiXCR anew, one entry per CDR3 protein. The table lists about 110,000 distinct CDR3 sequences, less than 55% of them singletons. Trimming removed 4 bases at V and 3 bases at J, with 12 bases between. This CDR3 spans 14 amino acids. CDR1 is MGHRA, CDR2 YSYEKL, per germline. This clonotype was seen just once. What it recognizes is unknown. This specimen consisted of CD8+ T cells from cultured PBMCs, obtained from culture after CMV antigen stimulation. V is TRBV4-1 and J is TRBJ1-1; D is uncertain. This sequence originates from a human donor in good health (CMV status not recorded). Some clones in this sample may be carry-over from other donors' samples. The DNA for the CDR3 is TGCGCCAGCAGCCCTCTGGGTTGGGACACTGAAGCTTTCTTT. Its translation is CASSPLGWDTEAFF.